The source of this T cell receptor (beta chain) is a study of blood T cell repertoires in COVID-19. The method was immunoSEQ multiplex PCR; TCRdb's version includes in-frame clones alone and lacks a portion of them. Here the sample spans some 70,000 clones, more than 70% being singletons. The CDR3 runs to 14 residues. The germline gives CDR1 MDHEN, CDR2 SYDVKM. V was shortened by 6 bases and J by 7 bases, with 19 bases between the two germline ends. The sequenced sample consisted of peripheral blood. The V gene is TRBV28, the J gene TRBJ2-7; TRBD2 might be the D (6 bases). The TCR sequence derives from a man between 50 and 59 years old with COVID-19, enrolled during active disease. CDR3 in DNA: TGTGCCAGCAGGGCTCCGGGGGAGCTTAGGGAGCAGTACTTC. Protein sequence: CASRAPGELREQYF.